These 25 T cell receptor beta chains share one sample of origin, sequenced in a study of cytotoxic CD8 clonotypes in ibrutinib-treated CLL. Repertoires were generated with immunoSEQ multiplex PCR, while TCRdb's copy carries only in-frame clones and drops some. The repertoire holds 120,000 to 150,000 clones, around 93% seen once, with roughly 10% in the top ten. This specimen was PBMCs, taken after 12 months of ibrutinib treatment. These TCRs come from a human donor with chronic lymphocytic leukemia.

This clone was observed once. The gene calls are TRBV10-2 and TRBJ2-3; D remains ambiguous. The CDR3 covers 13 residues. Germline-derived CDR1 and CDR2 are WSHSY and SAAADI. Deletions cut 5 bases from V and 4 bases from J, with 10 bases between. CDR3 protein: CASSRAPPDTQYF. For the CDR3, the DNA is TGCGCCAGCAGTCGGGCTCCCCCAGATACGCAGTATTTT.

The gene calls are TRBV7-9 and TRBJ2-1; 10 bases map to TRBD2. Germline CDR1 reads SEHNR; CDR2 reads FQNEAQ (reference sequence). This CDR3 contains 15 residues. After removal of 1 base from V and 9 bases from J, the junction contained 6 bases not matched to a gene. CDR3 loop: CASSLVLAGVVEQFF. The CDR3 coding sequence is TGTGCCAGCAGCTTAGTTCTAGCGGGAGTGGTTGAGCAGTTCTTC.

The rearrangement links TRBV5-1 to TRBJ2-1; D is possibly TRBD1 (5 bases). The germline gives CDR1 SGHRS, CDR2 YFSETQ. Between the trimmed V and J ends, which lost 0 bases and 6 bases, there was a span of 16 bases. This CDR3 has 16 amino acids. The CDR3 is CASSLGGGKGSNEQFF. Here the CDR3 DNA reads TGCGCCAGCAGCTTGGGGGGCGGCAAGGGGTCCAATGAGCAGTTCTTC.

This clone was counted a single time. The rearrangement links TRBV9 to TRBJ2-3; TRBD2 matches 8 bases. The J segment lost 6 bases and the V segment lost 4 bases, leaving 10 bases of the junction unmatched. Germline values: CDR1 SGDLS, CDR2 YYNGEE. This CDR3 comprises 15 residues. The CDR3 nucleotides are TGTGCCAGCAGCCCCCAAGCGGGAGTAGGTGATACGCAGTATTTT. It specifies CASSPQAGVGDTQYF.

This clone was picked up one time. J is TRBJ2-2 and V is TRBV28; TRBD2 matches 7 bases. V lost 5 bases, J lost 0 bases, and 0 bases stayed unmatched. The CDR3 contains 14 residues. Germline V lookup: CDR1 MDHEN, CDR2 SYDVKM. The CDR3, as DNA: TGTGCCAGCAGTCTAGCGGCGAACACCGGGGAGCTGTTTTTT. Translation: CASSLAANTGELFF.

This clone appeared a few times. V gene TRBV7-9 combines with J gene TRBJ2-2, with D tentatively TRBD1 (5 bases). From germline, CDR1 is SEHNR and CDR2 FQNEAQ (reference sequence). The V end lost 3 bases, the J end lost 4 bases, and 18 bases lay between the germline ends. This CDR3 has 17 residues. CDR3 nucleotides: TGTGCCAGCAGCTTCACGTGGGGCAGGAGTGGCACCGGGGAGCTGTTTTTT. Translating it yields CASSFTWGRSGTGELFF.

The chain couples TRBV14 to TRBJ2-7; D is possibly TRBD1 (6 bases). Trimming took off 1 base at V and 6 bases at J, with 10 bases between the two ends. Germline V gene sequence: CDR1 SGHDN, CDR2 FVKESK. The CDR3 is 13 amino acids. CDR3 sequence (DNA): TGTGCCAGCAGCCAAGTGGGGACATCCGAGCAGTACTTC. Protein: CASSQVGTSEQYF. The full variable domain, with the rest looked up from reference TRBV14 and TRBJ2-7, is EAGVTQFPSHSVIEKGQTVTLRCDPISGHDNLYWYRRVMGKEIKFLLHFVKESKQDESGMPNNRFLAERTGGTYSTLKVQPAELEDSGVYFCASSQVGTSEQYFGPGTRLTVT.

The gene calls are TRBV23-1 and TRBJ1-1, with TRBD1 identical over 8 bases. TRBV23-1 falls under the ORF class, with uncertain function. Trimming at V came to 2 bases and at J to 5 bases, leaving 4 bases not matched to a gene. The CDR3 loop spans 14 amino acids. CDR3 in DNA: TGCGCCAGCAGTCAAACAGGGGGAGGGACTGAAGCTTTCTTT. This codes for CASSQTGGGTEAFF.

A single count supports this clone. J is TRBJ2-5 and V is TRBV5-5; 10 nucleotides match TRBD2. CDR3 length: 15 amino acids. The ends lost 4 bases at V and 4 bases at J; junction bases unmatched: 7. Germline CDR1 reads SGHKS; CDR2 reads YYEKEE (reference sequence). The chain's CDR3 is CASSLGVAGGETQYF. The CDR3 DNA reads as TGTGCCAGCAGCCTTGGGGTAGCGGGAGGAGAGACCCAGTACTTC.

The chain couples TRBV9 to TRBJ1-5; no firm D call. Trimming pared 0 bases from V and 5 bases from J, leaving 6 bases between. CDR1 and CDR2 (germline): SGDLS, YYNGEE. The CDR3 contains 13 residues. The CDR3 protein is CASSVGPYQPQHF. The DNA of the CDR3 is TGTGCCAGCAGCGTAGGTCCGTATCAGCCCCAGCATTTT. The variable domain in full, with the rest retrieved from reference TRBV9 and TRBJ1-5, is DSGVTQTPKHLITATGQRVTLRCSPRSGDLSVYWYQQSLDQGLQFLIQYYNGEERAKGNILERFSAQQFPDLHSELNLSSLELGDSALYFCASSVGPYQPQHFGDGTRLSIL.

This clone was observed a single time. CDR3 residues: CASSVRVGGQETQYF. The CDR3 coding sequence is TGTGCCAGCAGCGTACGGGTTGGGGGGCAAGAGACCCAGTACTTC. This chain uses TRBV9 with TRBJ2-5, with TRBD2 as a possible D gene (6 bases). The V and J ends lost 1 base and 2 bases respectively, with 12 bases between them. Germline loops: CDR1 SGDLS, CDR2 YYNGEE. CDR3 length: 15 amino acids.

This chain links TRBV27 with TRBJ1-1; no clear D. CDR3 length equals 13 residues. Per germline, CDR1 MNHEY and CDR2 SMNVEV (reference sequence). Trimming pared 2 bases from V and 5 bases from J, leaving 9 bases between. The CDR3: CASSLGRGTEAFF. In DNA, the CDR3 is TGTGCCAGCAGTTTAGGTCGCGGGACTGAAGCTTTCTTT.

The V gene is TRBV6-4, the J gene TRBJ2-7; TRBD2 aligns across 11 bases. The CDR3 loop spans 19 amino acids. Losses at the gene ends were 10 bases for V and 5 bases for J; bases not matched to a gene: 25. The V gene's germline CDR1 is MRHNA and CDR2 SNTAGT. CDR3 residues: CANPRGGELAGEGKDEQYF. CDR3 coding DNA: TGTGCCAACCCGCGAGGAGGGGAACTAGCGGGAGAAGGTAAGGACGAGCAGTACTTC.

V usage is TRBV7-2 and J usage is TRBJ2-5; 9 bases match TRBD2. CDR3 size: 15 residues. Looked up from germline, CDR1 is SGHTA and CDR2 is FQGNSA. The J segment lost 8 bases and the V segment lost 5 bases, leaving 12 bases of the junction unmatched. The CDR3 is CASSPSPSGIETQYF. CDR3 bases: TGTGCCAGCAGCCCATCACCTAGCGGGATAGAAACCCAGTACTTC.

This chain links TRBV4-3 with TRBJ1-3, with 8 bases fitting TRBD1. Germline CDR1 LGHNA, CDR2 YSLEER. The trim removed 0 bases at V and 7 bases at J, leaving 14 bases unmatched. This CDR3 is built from 18 residues. The CDR3: CASSQDRLGQGFFNTIYF. CDR3 nucleotide sequence: TGCGCCAGCAGCCAAGACAGGTTAGGACAGGGATTTTTCAACACCATATATTTT.

The rearrangement uses TRBV19 and TRBJ2-4, with a possible D match to TRBD2 (6 bases). The germline V gene has CDR1 LNHDA and CDR2 SQIVND (reference sequence). The CDR3 consists of 17 residues. V lost 3 bases to trimming and J lost 11 bases, with 26 bases between them. CDR3 region: CASSIQLTELPEGFQYF. CDR3 coding DNA: TGTGCCAGTAGTATCCAACTGACAGAACTCCCGGAGGGCTTTCAGTACTTC.

V is TRBV7-2 and J is TRBJ1-3, with TRBD1 matching 7 bases. CDR3 length equals 16 residues. Trimming cost V 1 base and J 1 base; bases outside gene matches: 4. CDR1 SGHTA and CDR2 FQGNSA come from the germline V gene. CDR3 region: CASSLGLQGSGNTIYF. The CDR3 DNA follows: TGTGCCAGCAGCTTAGGACTACAGGGGTCTGGAAACACCATATATTTT. Full variable domain (rest looked up from reference TRBV7-2 and TRBJ1-3): GAGVSQSPSNKVTEKGKDVELRCDPISGHTALYWYRQSLGQGLEFLIYFQGNSAPDKSGLPSDRFSAERTGGSVSTLTIQRTQQEDSAVYLCASSLGLQGSGNTIYFGEGSWLTVV.

The V gene is TRBV10-3, the J gene TRBJ2-7; 7 bases map to TRBD2. CDR1 ENHRY and CDR2 SYGVKD come from the germline V gene. The length of the CDR3 is 14 residues. Unmatched junction bases numbered 3, after V lost 2 bases and J lost 2 bases. The CDR3 loop is CAISEERDTYEQYF. The CDR3 region has the DNA TGTGCCATCAGTGAGGAGCGGGATACCTACGAGCAGTACTTC.

The chain recombines TRBV28 with TRBJ2-5; TRBD2 is a possible D gene (6 bases). V lost 2 bases and J lost 7, with 14 bases in between. This CDR3 is built from 14 residues. The V gene's germline CDR1 is MDHEN and CDR2 SYDVKM. CDR3 DNA sequence: TGTGCCAGCAGTTTACCCGGGAGATACGGGACCCAGTACTTC. Translating it yields CASSLPGRYGTQYF.

The chain uses TRBV27 and TRBJ2-3; unclear D gene. This CDR3 spans 12 amino acids. V lost 3 bases and J lost 6, with 7 bases in between. CDR1 is MNHEY, CDR2 SMNVEV, per germline (reference sequence). CDR3 in amino acids: CASSFLADTQYF. For the CDR3, the DNA is TGTGCCAGCAGTTTCCTCGCGGATACGCAGTATTTT.

The chain carries TRBV5-1 and TRBJ1-1; a possible D gene is TRBD1 (6 bases). V lost 0 bases and J 4 bases, leaving 10 bases between the germline ends. The CDR3 runs to 14 residues. Germline values: CDR1 SGHRS, CDR2 YFSETQ. The chain's CDR3 is CASSLEQGITEAFF. The CDR3 nucleotides read TGCGCCAGCAGCTTGGAACAGGGAATCACTGAAGCTTTCTTT.

The chain links TRBV6-5 to TRBJ2-3; TRBD1 aligns across 7 bases. The CDR3 has 13 residues. The ends lost 6 bases at V and 7 bases at J; junction bases unmatched: 7. Germline assignment: CDR1 MNHEY and CDR2 SVGAGI. The CDR3 spells CASRPTGWNTQYF. As DNA, the CDR3 is TGTGCCAGCAGACCGACAGGGTGGAATACGCAGTATTTT.

This clone was detected a few times. The CDR3 protein is CASSSLGGRIYEQYF. The DNA of the CDR3 is TGTGCCAGCTCCTCTTTAGGCGGGAGAATCTACGAGCAGTACTTC. The chain couples TRBV28 to TRBJ2-7; 7 bases fit TRBD2. The germline CDR1 and CDR2 sequences are MDHEN and SYDVKM. J lost 3 bases, V lost 8 bases, and 13 bases had no gene match. The CDR3 spans 15 residues. Looking up the rest from reference TRBV28 and TRBJ2-7 gives the full variable domain: DVKVTQSSRYLVKRTGEKVFLECVQDMDHENMFWYRQDPGLGLRLIYFSYDVKMKEKGDIPEGYSVSREKKERFSLILESASTNQTSMYLCASSSLGGRIYEQYFGPGTRLTVT.

This clone was detected only once. The chain is built from TRBV10-1 and TRBJ2-3, with a possible D match to TRBD2 (6 bases). CDR1 and CDR2 from the germline V gene are WNHNN and SYGVQD (reference sequence). Trimming stripped 2 bases from V and 9 bases from J, with 9 bases between. The CDR3 length is 12 residues. CDR3 nucleotide sequence: TGCGCCAGCAGTGAGCTTGGGGGGACGCAGTATTTT. Residues: CASSELGGTQYF.

The chain recombines TRBV30 with TRBJ1-1; 7 positions match TRBD1. The CDR3 runs 16 residues. V shed 0 bases and J 0 bases; nucleotides not matched to a gene: 7. Germline V gives CDR1 GTSNPN, CDR2 SVGIG (reference sequence). This chain's CDR3 is CAWSVEGAQMNTEAFF. The DNA for the CDR3 is TGTGCCTGGAGTGTAGAGGGGGCCCAGATGAACACTGAAGCTTTCTTT.